This is a list of T cell receptor beta chains from one sample in a study of technical replicates of blood from four donors. Produced via immunoSEQ multiplex PCR; TCRdb's table is partial and in-frame only. This table has fewer than 80,000 clones, roughly 86% appearing once. Specimen: PBMCs. These receptors all stem from a human donor in good health. Some clones in this sample may be carry-over from other donors' samples. Each CDR3 is given with its conserved first and last residue. D genes are given only for firm matches. Clone size, where shown, is once, few, many, or a class for clones that have expanded.

j_call d_call v_call clone_size cdr3_aa cdr3_nt
TRBJ1-1 - TRBV7-2 once CASSLLSVMNTEAFF TGTGCCAGCAGCTTACTCTCAGTCATGAACACTGAAGCTTTCTTT
TRBJ2-1 - TRBV29-1 - CSVADGLKGNEQFF TGCAGCGTCGCCGATGGACTAAAAGGCAATGAGCAGTTCTTC
TRBJ2-2 TRBD2 TRBV6-5 once CASRKAGGASGELFF TGTGCCAGCAGGAAGGCGGGAGGGGCAAGCGGGGAGCTGTTTTTT
TRBJ1-1 - TRBV5-1 - CASSLEGVQTEAFF TGCGCCAGCAGCTTGGAAGGGGTACAGACTGAAGCTTTCTTT
TRBJ1-3 TRBD1 TRBV7-2 - CASSSTGTGSGNTIYF TGTGCCAGCAGCTCCACCGGGACAGGGTCTGGAAACACCATATATTTT
TRBJ2-5 TRBD1 TRBV7-6 - CASSNDRAGTQYF TGTGCCAGCAGCAACGACAGGGCTGGAACCCAGTACTTC
TRBJ1-3 - TRBV6-1 - CASRTGSRNTIYF TGTGCCAGCAGGACCGGGTCGCGAAACACCATATATTTT
TRBJ2-5 TRBD2 TRBV4-3 - CASSQLRGTSGSAETQYF TGCGCCAGCAGCCAACTAAGGGGCACTAGCGGGAGCGCGGAGACCCAGTACTTC
TRBJ2-2 - TRBV20-1 - CSVRTSGELFF TGCAGTGTTAGGACTTCCGGGGAGCTGTTTTTT
TRBJ2-1 - TRBV4-2 - CASSQEASSYNEQFF TGTGCCAGCAGCCAAGAGGCCAGCTCCTACAATGAGCAGTTCTTC
TRBJ2-1 TRBD2 TRBV5-1 once CASSLPGTSVASNEQFF TGCGCCAGCAGCCTCCCCGGGACTAGCGTCGCGTCCAATGAGCAGTTCTTC
TRBJ2-3 TRBD2 TRBV4-3 once CASSQRLALTSTDTQYF TGCGCCAGCAGCCAGAGACTAGCTCTAACTAGCACAGATACGCAGTATTTT
TRBJ1-3 TRBD1 TRBV19 few CASRQGTGNTIYF TGTGCCAGTCGACAGGGGACTGGAAACACCATATATTTT
TRBJ2-2 TRBD2 TRBV5-1 - CASSLEGGGLRELFF TGCGCCAGCAGCTTGGAGGGCGGGGGACTCAGGGAGCTGTTTTTT
TRBJ2-2 TRBD2 TRBV7-2 - CASSLGLAGAGELFF TGTGCCAGCAGCTTAGGCCTAGCGGGAGCTGGGGAGCTGTTTTTT
TRBJ2-1 TRBD1 TRBV18 once CASSPSGQGTYNEQFF TGTGCCAGCTCACCGTCGGGACAGGGCACCTACAATGAGCAGTTCTTC
TRBJ1-2 TRBD1 TRBV7-9 - CASSLAGTGGAYGYTF TGTGCCAGCAGCTTAGCTGGGACAGGGGGCGCATATGGCTACACCTTC
TRBJ2-7 TRBD1 TRBV5-8 - CASSFHPGQDLAYEQYF TGTGCCAGCAGCTTCCACCCGGGACAGGACCTAGCCTACGAGCAGTACTTC
TRBJ2-1 TRBD2 TRBV7-9 - CASSFGLDDEQFF TGTGCCAGCAGCTTCGGACTAGATGATGAGCAGTTCTTC
TRBJ2-2 TRBD2 TRBV7-2 - CASSRGLAGGRYGGELFF TGTGCCAGCAGCCGTGGACTAGCGGGGGGGCGGTATGGCGGGGAGCTGTTTTTT
TRBJ1-1 - TRBV7-2 - CASSLAIGGYTEAFF TGTGCCAGCAGCTTAGCAATCGGAGGGTACACTGAAGCTTTCTTT
TRBJ2-1 - TRBV21-1 - CASSNGQIGNEQFF TGTGCCAGCAGCAATGGACAGATCGGCAATGAGCAGTTCTTC
TRBJ2-2 TRBD1 TRBV13 - CASRPGQVANTGELFF TGTGCCAGCAGACCCGGACAGGTCGCGAACACCGGGGAGCTGTTTTTT
TRBJ1-1 - TRBV4-3 once CASSQDTYGGTEAFF TGCGCCAGCAGCCAAGATACGTACGGAGGGACTGAAGCTTTCTTT
TRBJ2-1 TRBD2 TRBV7-2 - CASKAGGPNEQFF TGTGCCAGCAAAGCGGGAGGGCCCAATGAGCAGTTCTTC
TRBJ2-5 TRBD2 TRBV7-2 - CASSKELAGVGETQYF TGTGCCAGCAGCAAAGAACTAGCGGGAGTGGGGGAGACCCAGTACTTC
TRBJ1-2 - TRBV2 - CASSPLWPFNYGYTF TGTGCCAGCAGTCCCCTTTGGCCCTTTAACTATGGCTACACCTTC
TRBJ1-6 - TRBV7-9 - CASSQQNSPLHF TGTGCCAGCAGCCAACAGAATTCACCCCTCCACTTT
TRBJ1-1 - TRBV7-9 - CASSPGRERTEAFF TGTGCCAGCAGCCCGGGGAGAGAACGCACTGAAGCTTTCTTT
TRBJ2-5 - TRBV30 - CAWSVRLKETQYF TGTGCCTGGAGTGTCAGGCTAAAAGAGACCCAGTACTTC
TRBJ2-7 TRBD1 TRBV18 - CASSPGTGPYEQYF TGTGCCAGCTCACCAGGGACAGGGCCGTACGAGCAGTACTTC
TRBJ2-1 TRBD2 TRBV7-8 - CASSPTSGRAYNEQFF TGTGCCAGCAGCCCGACTAGCGGGAGAGCATACAATGAGCAGTTCTTC